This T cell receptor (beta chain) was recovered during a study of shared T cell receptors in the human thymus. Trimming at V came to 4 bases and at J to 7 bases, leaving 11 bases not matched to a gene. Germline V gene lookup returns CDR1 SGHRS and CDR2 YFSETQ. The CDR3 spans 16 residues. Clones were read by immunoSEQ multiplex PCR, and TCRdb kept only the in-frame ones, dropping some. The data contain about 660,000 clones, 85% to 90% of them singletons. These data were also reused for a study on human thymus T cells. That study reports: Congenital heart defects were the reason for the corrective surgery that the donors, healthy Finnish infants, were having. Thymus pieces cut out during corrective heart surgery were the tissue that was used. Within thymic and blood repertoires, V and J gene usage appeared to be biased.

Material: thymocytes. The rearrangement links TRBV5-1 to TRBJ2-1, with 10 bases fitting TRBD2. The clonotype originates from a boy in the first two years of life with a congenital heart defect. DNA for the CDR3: TGCGCCAGCAGCCTGGGGCCAGCGGGAGGGTGGAATGAGCAGTTCTTC. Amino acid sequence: CASSLGPAGGWNEQFF.